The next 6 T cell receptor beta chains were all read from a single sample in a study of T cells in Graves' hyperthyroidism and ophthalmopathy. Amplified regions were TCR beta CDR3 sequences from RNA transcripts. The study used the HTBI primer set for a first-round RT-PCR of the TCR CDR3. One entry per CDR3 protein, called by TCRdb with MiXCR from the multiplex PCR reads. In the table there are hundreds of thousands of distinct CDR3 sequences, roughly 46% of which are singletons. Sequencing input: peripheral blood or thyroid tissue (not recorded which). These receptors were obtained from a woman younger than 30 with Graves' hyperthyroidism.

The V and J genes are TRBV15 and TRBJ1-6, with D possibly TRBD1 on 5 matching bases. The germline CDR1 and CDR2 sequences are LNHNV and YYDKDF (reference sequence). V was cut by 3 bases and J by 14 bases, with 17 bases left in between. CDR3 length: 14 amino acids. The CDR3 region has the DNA TGTGCCACCAGCAGCCCACAGGCAGGCGAGGCCCTCCACTTT. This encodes CATSSPQAGEALHF. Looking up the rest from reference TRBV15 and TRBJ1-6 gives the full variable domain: DAMVIQNPRYQVTQFGKPVTLSCSQTLNHNVMYWYQQKSSQAPKLLFHYYDKDFNNEADTPDNFQSRRPNTSFCFLDIRSPGLGDTAMYLCATSSPQAGEALHFGNGTRLTVT.

The CDR3 DNA follows: TGTGCTAGTGGCCCTAGCGGGAAAGAGACCCAGTACTTC. This gives the protein CASGPSGKETQYF. The rearrangement links TRBV12-5 to TRBJ2-5; the match to TRBD2 covers 9 bases. CDR3 length: 13 amino acids. The V gene's germline CDR1 is LGHNT and CDR2 FRNRAP. The V gene end was trimmed by 6 bases and the J gene end by 3 bases; junction bases not matched to a gene: 2.

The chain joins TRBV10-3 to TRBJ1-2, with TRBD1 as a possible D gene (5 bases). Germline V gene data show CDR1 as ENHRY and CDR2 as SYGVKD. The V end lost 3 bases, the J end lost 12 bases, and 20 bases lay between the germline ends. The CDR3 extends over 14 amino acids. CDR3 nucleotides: TGTGCCATCAGTGACCGGGACGTTAGCTCTGGAAACACCTTC. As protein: CAISDRDVSSGNTF.

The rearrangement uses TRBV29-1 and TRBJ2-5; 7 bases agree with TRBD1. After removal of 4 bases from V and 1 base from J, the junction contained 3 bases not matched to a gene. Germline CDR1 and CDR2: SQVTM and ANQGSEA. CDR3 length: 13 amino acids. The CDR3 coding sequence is TGCAGCGTTGTTCGGGACAGCCAAGAGACCCAGTACTTC. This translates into CSVVRDSQETQYF.

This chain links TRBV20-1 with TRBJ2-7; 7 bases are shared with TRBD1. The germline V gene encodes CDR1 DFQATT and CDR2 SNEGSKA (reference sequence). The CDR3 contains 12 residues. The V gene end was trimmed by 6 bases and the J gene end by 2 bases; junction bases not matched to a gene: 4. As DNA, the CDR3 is TGCAGTGCCCCAGGGGGAGCCTACGAGCAGTACTTC. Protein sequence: CSAPGGAYEQYF.

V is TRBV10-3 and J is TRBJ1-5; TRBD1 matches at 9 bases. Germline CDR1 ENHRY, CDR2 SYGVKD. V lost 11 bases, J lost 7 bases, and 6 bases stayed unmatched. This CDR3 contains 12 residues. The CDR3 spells CAARQGGQPQHF. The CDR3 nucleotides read TGTGCCGCTAGACAGGGGGGGCAGCCCCAGCATTTT.